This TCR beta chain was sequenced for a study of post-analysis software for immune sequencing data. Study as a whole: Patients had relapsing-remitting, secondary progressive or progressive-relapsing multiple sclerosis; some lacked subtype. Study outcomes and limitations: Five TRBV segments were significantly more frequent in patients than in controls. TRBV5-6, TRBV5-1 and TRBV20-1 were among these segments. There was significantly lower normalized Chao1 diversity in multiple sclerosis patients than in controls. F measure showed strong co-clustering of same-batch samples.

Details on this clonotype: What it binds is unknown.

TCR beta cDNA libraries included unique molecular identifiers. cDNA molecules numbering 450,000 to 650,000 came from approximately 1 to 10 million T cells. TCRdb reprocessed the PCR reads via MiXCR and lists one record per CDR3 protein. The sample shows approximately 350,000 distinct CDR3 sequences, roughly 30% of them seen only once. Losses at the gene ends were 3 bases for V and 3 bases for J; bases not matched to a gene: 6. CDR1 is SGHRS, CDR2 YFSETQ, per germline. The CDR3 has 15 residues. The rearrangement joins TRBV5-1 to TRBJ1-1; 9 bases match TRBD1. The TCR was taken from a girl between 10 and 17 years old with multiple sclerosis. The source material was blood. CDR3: CASSSSGTGYTEAFF. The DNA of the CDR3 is TGCGCCAGCAGCTCCTCCGGGACAGGGTACACTGAAGCTTTCTTT.